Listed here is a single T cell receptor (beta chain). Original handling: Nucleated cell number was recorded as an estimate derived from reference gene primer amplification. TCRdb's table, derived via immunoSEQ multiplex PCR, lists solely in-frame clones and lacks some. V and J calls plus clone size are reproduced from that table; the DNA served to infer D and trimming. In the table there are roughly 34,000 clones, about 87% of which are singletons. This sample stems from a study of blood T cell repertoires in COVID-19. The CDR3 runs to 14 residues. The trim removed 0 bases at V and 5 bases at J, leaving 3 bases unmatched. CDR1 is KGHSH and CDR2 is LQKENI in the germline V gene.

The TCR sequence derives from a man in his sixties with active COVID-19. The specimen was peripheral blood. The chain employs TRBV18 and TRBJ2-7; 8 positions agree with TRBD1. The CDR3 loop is CASSPPGQAHEQYF. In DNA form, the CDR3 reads TGTGCCAGCTCACCACCGGGACAGGCGCACGAGCAGTACTTC.